This entry lists 30 T cell receptor beta chains sequenced from one sample in a study of blood T cell repertoires in COVID-19. Data came from immunoSEQ multiplex PCR; TCRdb stores just in-frame clones and leaves some out. The sample records around 190,000 clones, roughly 87% being singletons. The sequenced sample was peripheral blood. The origin of the receptors is a woman between 55 and 75 years old with COVID-19, enrolled during active disease.

This sequence joins TRBV7-2 and TRBJ2-3, with unresolved D. Germline loops: CDR1 SGHTA, CDR2 FQGNSA. V lost 0 bases to trimming and J lost 0 bases, with 10 bases between them. This CDR3 is 16 amino acids long. The CDR3 DNA reads TGTGCCAGCAGCTTAGCGGGCGTTCCTAGCACAGATACGCAGTATTTT. This codes for CASSLAGVPSTDTQYF.

The genes are TRBV5-1 and TRBJ2-2, with 8 bases that match TRBD1. This CDR3 has 15 amino acids. Looked up from germline, CDR1 is SGHRS and CDR2 is YFSETQ. V dropped 2 bases and J dropped 3; count of bases not matched to a gene: 3. In nucleotides, the CDR3 is TGCGCCAGCAGCTTCGAGACAGGGGACACCGGGGAGCTGTTTTTT. It yields the protein CASSFETGDTGELFF. Supplemented by reference TRBV5-1 and TRBJ2-2, the full variable domain reads KAGVTQTPRYLIKTRGQQVTLSCSPISGHRSVSWYQQTPGQGLQFLFEYFSETQRNKGNFPGRFSGRQFSNSRSEMNVSTLELGDSALYLCASSFETGDTGELFFGEGSRLTVL.

This chain uses TRBV13 with TRBJ2-3; TRBD1 agrees at 7 bases. The CDR3 is 14 residues long. Trimming removed 5 bases from V and 2 bases from J; junction bases left unmatched: 4. The V gene's germline CDR1 is PRHDT and CDR2 FYEKMQ (reference sequence). The CDR3 DNA is TGTGCCAGCAGCCGGGACAGCTACACAGATACGCAGTATTTT. Translated, it gives CASSRDSYTDTQYF.

This clone was picked up a small number of times. This rearrangement joins TRBV5-1 to TRBJ2-5; weak D call: TRBD2 (5 bases). Trimming took off 4 bases at V and 2 bases at J, with 18 bases between the two ends. The CDR3 is 16 amino acids. Looked up from germline, CDR1 is SGHRS and CDR2 is YFSETQ. CDR3 protein: CASSTLTGSIQETQYF. The DNA for the CDR3 is TGCGCCAGCAGCACTTTGACGGGGTCCATACAAGAGACCCAGTACTTC.

The chain has TRBV10-3 and TRBJ2-2, with TRBD2 identical over 8 bases. The J segment lost 3 bases and the V segment lost 5 bases, leaving 8 bases of the junction unmatched. From germline, CDR1 is ENHRY and CDR2 SYGVKD. This CDR3 spans 16 amino acids. CDR3 amino acids: CAISWSGSGDTGELFF. The CDR3 bases are TGTGCCATCAGTTGGAGCGGGAGTGGGGACACCGGGGAGCTGTTTTTT.

V gene TRBV30 combines with J gene TRBJ2-5; TRBD1 might be the D (5 bases). The CDR3 has 13 residues. Germline CDR1 and CDR2: GTSNPN and SVGIG (reference sequence). V gave up 7 bases and J gave up 5 bases, with 17 bases separating them. The CDR3 DNA sequence: TGTGCCTCGAGCAGGGCGTTTGATGAGACCCAGTACTTC. As protein: CASSRAFDETQYF.

V is TRBV4-3 and J is TRBJ2-3, with 9 positions matching TRBD1. This CDR3 is built from 14 residues. V lost 0 bases and J lost 10; bases outside the gene matches: 5. From germline, CDR1 is LGHNA and CDR2 YSLEER. The CDR3 loop is CASSQEGTGRAQYF. The CDR3 region has the DNA TGCGCCAGCAGCCAAGAAGGGACAGGGAGGGCGCAGTATTTT.

The chain is built from TRBV2 and TRBJ1-4; no clear D. This CDR3 spans 15 amino acids. In germline, CDR1 is SNHLY, CDR2 FYNNEI. The V end lost 7 bases, the J end lost 7 bases, and 19 bases lay between the germline ends. The CDR3 is CASTLQTLASEKLFF. CDR3 nucleotides: TGTGCCAGCACCTTACAGACCCTTGCCAGTGAAAAACTGTTTTTT.

The rearrangement joins TRBV6-6 to TRBJ1-5; perhaps TRBD1 as D (6 bases). CDR1 is MNHNY, CDR2 SVGAGI, per germline (reference sequence). This CDR3 is built from 14 residues. Trimming shortened V by 2 bases and J by 6 bases, and 11 bases separated the two germline ends. CDR3 sequence (DNA): TGTGCCAGCAGTTACCCGGGGGGGGCTCAGCCCCAGCATTTT. It is translated as CASSYPGGAQPQHF.

J is TRBJ1-6 and V is TRBV6-5; perhaps TRBD1 as D (5 bases). V gave up 8 bases and J gave up 7 bases, with 9 bases separating them. CDR1 MNHEY and CDR2 SVGAGI come from the germline V gene. The CDR3 has 12 residues. The CDR3 sequence: CASETENSPLHF. The CDR3, as DNA: TGTGCCAGCGAGACAGAGAATTCACCCCTCCACTTT.

This chain uses TRBV5-1 with TRBJ1-6; a weak D match, TRBD1 (6 bases). Germline CDR1 is SGHRS and CDR2 is YFSETQ. CDR3 length equals 14 residues. The ends were cut back, 1 base at V and 6 bases at J, with 8 bases in the middle. CDR3 nucleotide sequence: TGCGCCAGCAGCTTGTCGGACAGTAATTCACCCCTCCACTTT. Its protein is CASSLSDSNSPLHF.

This clone was seen just once. The chain uses TRBV12-3 or TRBV12-4 and TRBJ1-2; D gene uncertain. Trimming removed 3 bases at V and 8 bases at J, with 10 bases between. The CDR3 spans 12 residues. The CDR3 region is CASSFEGWGYTF. The CDR3 nucleotides read TGTGCCAGCAGTTTTGAGGGTTGGGGCTACACCTTC.

V and J are TRBV2 and TRBJ2-7; 12 nucleotides line up with TRBD1. This CDR3 region has 16 residues. The J segment lost 0 bases and the V segment lost 2 bases, leaving 2 bases of the junction unmatched. The germline CDR1 and CDR2 sequences are SNHLY and FYNNEI. In DNA, the CDR3 is TGTGCCAGCAGTGAACCGGGACAGGGGGCCTCCTACGAGCAGTACTTC. Protein: CASSEPGQGASYEQYF.

Here the CDR3 reads CASSAQTGGGYEQYV. The CDR3 DNA follows: TGTGCCAGTAGTGCCCAGACAGGGGGTGGCTACGAGCAGTACGTC. The chain is built from TRBV19 and TRBJ2-7, with 9 nucleotides matching TRBD1. Germline CDR1 LNHDA, CDR2 SQIVND (reference sequence). The CDR3 consists of 15 residues. V was clipped by 5 bases and J by 3 bases; unmatched bases: 8.

This chain links TRBV28 with TRBJ2-7; TRBD1 aligns across 9 bases. This CDR3 contains 15 residues. J was trimmed by 4 bases and V by 5 bases; bases with no gene match: 9. The germline V gene encodes CDR1 MDHEN and CDR2 SYDVKM. DNA for the CDR3: TGTGCCAGCAGTGAACCCCGGGGACAGGGTTACGAGCAGTACGTC. This codes for CASSEPRGQGYEQYV.

The V and J genes are TRBV28 and TRBJ1-2; 7 bases line up with TRBD1. The V and J ends lost 4 bases and 4 bases, in that order; junction bases with no gene match: 6. The CDR3 totals 14 residues. Germline CDR1 and CDR2: MDHEN and SYDVKM. The CDR3 here is CASSSGTAFYGYTF. CDR3 DNA: TGTGCCAGCAGTTCCGGGACAGCTTTCTATGGCTACACCTTC.

V and J are TRBV6-5 and TRBJ1-3, with D perhaps TRBD1 (5 bases). This CDR3 comprises 16 residues. Germline V CDR1 and CDR2: MNHEY, SVGAGI. Trimming pared 2 bases from V and 0 bases from J, leaving 11 bases between. Here the CDR3 reads CASSYGHPSSGNTIYF. As DNA, the CDR3 is TGTGCCAGCAGTTACGGACACCCTAGCTCTGGAAACACCATATATTTT.

The chain uses TRBV27 and TRBJ1-2; TRBD1 is a possible D gene (5 bases). Germline V gene data show CDR1 as MNHEY and CDR2 as SMNVEV (reference sequence). This CDR3 is 14 amino acids long. Trimming cost V 3 bases and J 9 bases, with 17 bases left between them. The DNA for the CDR3 is TGTGCCAGCAGTTTGGTGGGAACAGGCGGAAGCTACACCTTC. This translates into CASSLVGTGGSYTF.

CDR3 DNA: TGTGCCAGTAGTACCCAGCGGGTTAACAATGAGCAGTTCTTC. Translated: CASSTQRVNNEQFF. The chain has TRBV19 and TRBJ2-1; D perhaps matches TRBD2 (6 bases). Trimming shortened V by 4 bases and J by 5 bases, and 12 bases separated the two germline ends. The CDR3 is 14 residues long. Germline V gene data show CDR1 as LNHDA and CDR2 as SQIVND (reference sequence).

The sample holds one count of this clone. This chain links TRBV7-8 with TRBJ2-7; no clear D gene. CDR1 and CDR2 (germline): SGHVS, FQNEAQ. The CDR3 loop spans 14 amino acids. With 4 bases removed from V and 1 base from J, the gap between germline ends came to 11 bases. CDR3 nucleotide sequence: TGTGCCAGCAGCTCCGAAGACAATTCCTACGAGCAGTACTTC. Encoded protein: CASSSEDNSYEQYF. The complete variable domain, with remaining parts taken from reference TRBV7-8 and TRBJ2-7, reads GAGVSQSPRYKVAKRGQDVALRCDPISGHVSLFWYQQALGQGPEFLTYFQNEAQLDKSGLPSDRFFAERPEGSVSTLKIQRTQQEDSAVYLCASSSEDNSYEQYFGPGTRLTVT.

The CDR3 sequence is CASLTGGGSNQPQHF. Here the CDR3 DNA reads TGTGCCTCCCTGACGGGGGGGGGTAGCAATCAGCCCCAGCATTTT. The V and J genes are TRBV6-5 and TRBJ1-5; tentatively, D is TRBD1 (5 bases). V shed 11 bases and J shed 0 bases, with 17 bases lying between them. Germline V CDR1 and CDR2: MNHEY, SVGAGI. There are 15 residues in the CDR3.

V usage is TRBV27 and J usage is TRBJ1-1, with D uncertain. V was cut by 5 bases and J by 1 base, with 17 bases left in between. Germline V CDR1 and CDR2: MNHEY, SMNVEV (reference sequence). There are 16 residues in the CDR3. CDR3 bases: TGTGCCAGCAGTCCCCCTCGACAAAGACCGAACACTGAAGCTTTCTTT. Its translation is CASSPPRQRPNTEAFF.

The chain carries TRBV21-1 and TRBJ2-7; whether TRBD2, the table's D call, matches the DNA was not checked. TRBV21-1 is an annotated pseudogene. This CDR3 comprises 15 residues. Written as DNA, the CDR3 is TGTGCCAGCAGCAAAGACCCGAGCAACCGAGACGAGCAGTACTTC. Translated, it gives CASSKDPSNRDEQYF.

CDR3 residues: CASSAYPGQGAADEQFF. CDR3 in DNA: TGTGCCAGCAGTGCGTATCCTGGACAGGGGGCAGCTGATGAGCAGTTCTTC. The chain employs TRBV2 and TRBJ2-1, with 11 bases matching TRBD1. The CDR3 extends over 17 amino acids. Germline V gives CDR1 SNHLY, CDR2 FYNNEI. V trimming: 4 bases; J trimming: 8 bases; junction bases outside the gene matches: 13.

The V gene is TRBV3-1 (or the pseudogene TRBV3-2), the J gene TRBJ2-5, with 7 bases that match TRBD2. Trimming took 1 base from V and 3 from J; bases not matched to a gene: 5. The CDR3 totals 15 residues. Germline V lookup: CDR1 LGHDT, CDR2 YNNKEL (reference sequence). The CDR3 coding sequence is TGTGCCAGCAGCCAAGGCGGGACTACTAAAGAGACCCAGTACTTC. Translation gives CASSQGGTTKETQYF.

The CDR3 region is CASTFRLGLAGSEQYF. CDR3 DNA: TGTGCCAGCACCTTCCGTTTGGGACTAGCGGGAAGCGAGCAGTACTTC. J is TRBJ2-7 and V is TRBV28, with 13 bases that match TRBD2. The CDR3 contains 16 residues. J lost 6 bases, V lost 7 bases, and 12 bases had no gene match. Germline V gene data show CDR1 as MDHEN and CDR2 as SYDVKM.

The chain is built from TRBV10-2 and TRBJ1-5; weak D call: TRBD1 (5 bases). V lost 3 bases and J lost 1, with 16 bases in between. This CDR3 spans 17 amino acids. CDR1 is WSHSY and CDR2 is SAAADI in the germline V gene. The CDR3 DNA reads TGCGCCAGCAGTGATCGGCAGGGTATGGACAGCAATCAGCCCCAGCATTTT. It codes for CASSDRQGMDSNQPQHF.

As DNA, the CDR3 is TGTGCCATCAGTGAATCGAGGGATACTGAAGCTTTCTTT. Translating gives CAISESRDTEAFF. The chain links TRBV10-3 to TRBJ1-1; no reliable D call. The germline gives CDR1 ENHRY, CDR2 SYGVKD. The CDR3 runs to 13 residues. V shed 3 bases and J shed 5 bases, with 10 bases lying between them.

The sample holds one count of this clone. J is TRBJ2-3 and V is TRBV25-1, with TRBD2 matching over 8 bases. Germline CDR1 is MGHDK and CDR2 is SYGVNS. The CDR3 has 15 amino acids. V was pared by 4 bases and J by 5 bases, with 8 bases of the junction left unmatched. The CDR3 region has the DNA TGTGCCAGCAGTGTCGCAAGCGGGAGACAAGATACGCAGTATTTT. It yields the protein CASSVASGRQDTQYF.

The V gene is TRBV6-5, the J gene TRBJ1-2; 7 nucleotides match TRBD1. The CDR3 consists of 14 residues. Per germline, CDR1 MNHEY and CDR2 SVGAGI. The V segment lost 2 bases and the J segment 4 bases; nucleotides outside the gene matches: 4. CDR3 in amino acids: CASSYRDRFYGYTF. The CDR3 DNA reads as TGTGCCAGCAGTTACAGGGACAGATTCTATGGCTACACCTTC.